The 5 T cell receptor beta chains below all came from one sample that was sequenced in a study of shared clonotypes between healthy human individuals. Repertoires were generated with immunoSEQ multiplex PCR, while TCRdb's copy carries only in-frame clones and drops some. The sample holds 110,000 or so clones, under 70% seen once. The sample consisted of memory CD8+ T cells sorted from blood. Subset defined: CD45RO+ cells pooled with CCR7-negative TemRA cells. These receptors were taken from a woman between 25 and 40 years old in good health.

This chain joins TRBV6-4 and TRBJ1-6; D call uncertain. Germline lookup yields CDR1 MRHNA and CDR2 SNTAGT. CDR3 length: 13 residues. Between the trimmed V and J ends, which lost 0 bases and 7 bases, there was a span of 4 bases. The CDR3 sequence: CASSDSDNSPLHF. The CDR3 region has the DNA TGTGCCAGCAGTGACTCGGACAATTCACCCCTCCACTTT.

By share of the sample, this clone is medium-sized. The identical CDR3 is also encoded by other nucleotide sequences in the sample. The chain couples TRBV13 to TRBJ1-1; tentative D call: TRBD1 (6 bases). Trimming shortened V by 3 bases and J by 1 base, and 9 bases separated the two germline ends. Looked up from germline, CDR1 is PRHDT and CDR2 is FYEKMQ (reference sequence). The length of the CDR3 is 14 residues. DNA of the CDR3: TGTGCCAGCAGCTTGGAGGGGGAGAACACTGAAGCTTTCTTT. This encodes CASSLEGENTEAFF.

The CDR3 spells CASSTRTGGNQPQHF. The CDR3 coding sequence is TGTGCCAGCAGTACCCGGACAGGGGGCAATCAGCCCCAGCATTTT. This sequence joins TRBV28 and TRBJ1-5; 9 nucleotides match TRBD1. Germline assignment: CDR1 MDHEN and CDR2 SYDVKM. This CDR3 has 15 amino acids. V lost 5 bases, J lost 2 bases, and 4 bases stayed unmatched.

This clone was picked up a small number of times. This could be a read error, since a much larger clone is one nucleotide away. Other DNA sequences in this specimen translate into the identical CDR3. V gene TRBV7-3 combines with J gene TRBJ1-1, with TRBD1 as a possible D gene (5 bases). The CDR3 consists of 13 residues. The germline V gene has CDR1 SGHTA and CDR2 FQGTGA. V lost 3 bases, J lost 3 bases, and 8 bases lay in between. The CDR3 sequence: CASSLGEDTEAFF. The CDR3 region has the DNA TGTGCCAGCAGCTTGGGGGAGGACACTGAAGCTTTCTTT. Variable domain in full (rest from reference TRBV7-3 and TRBJ1-1): GAGVSQTPSNKVTEKGKYVELRCDPISGHTALYWYRQSLGQGPEFLIYFQGTGAADDSGLPNDRFFAVRPEGSVSTLKIQRTERGDSAVYLCASSLGEDTEAFFGQGTRLTVV.

This clone was counted a single time. This rearrangement joins TRBV6-1 to TRBJ2-3; D is undetermined. Germline V gives CDR1 MNHNS, CDR2 SASEGT. V lost 5 bases, J lost 4 bases, and 16 bases lay in between. The CDR3 has 15 residues. The DNA for the CDR3 is TGTGCCAGCAGTTTTGAGGTTCTAGGAGCAGATACGCAGTATTTT. Residues: CASSFEVLGADTQYF.